These 25 T cell receptor beta chains came from one sample sequenced in a study of shared clonotypes between healthy human individuals. The protocol was immunoSEQ multiplex PCR, while the TCRdb copy is restricted to in-frame clones and leaves out a portion. The table has 2 million to 2.5 million clones, under 95% seen once. Specimen: naive CD4+ T cells from PBMCs. Subset here: CD45RA+ positively selected. These receptor sequences come from a man between 18 and 29 years old in good health. Some clones in this sample may be carry-over from other donors' samples.

This clone came up a few times. CDR3 DNA sequence: TGTGCCAGCAGTCCCCGGAAGGGGATAGATCAGCCCCAGCATTTT. This sequence encodes CASSPRKGIDQPQHF. The rearrangement joins TRBV2 to TRBJ1-5, with D perhaps TRBD1 (5 bases). Germline V gene sequence: CDR1 SNHLY, CDR2 FYNNEI. The CDR3 extends over 15 amino acids. Trimming pared 5 bases from V and 5 bases from J, leaving 16 bases between.

V usage is TRBV7-3 and J usage is TRBJ2-2, with D perhaps matching TRBD1 (5 bases). The V end lost 8 bases, the J end lost 7 bases, and 11 bases lay between the germline ends. The CDR3 contains 12 residues. Germline assignment: CDR1 SGHTA and CDR2 FQGTGA. In DNA form, the CDR3 reads TGTGCCAGCCAAGGGGTTTACGGGGAGCTGTTTTTT. Amino acids: CASQGVYGELFF.

This sequence joins TRBV6-5 and TRBJ2-7; tentatively, D is TRBD1 (6 bases). V lost 2 bases and J lost 0, with 14 bases in between. The CDR3 is 16 residues long. Germline CDR1 and CDR2: MNHEY and SVGAGI. CDR3 DNA: TGTGCCAGCAGTTACACCAGACAGGCTTCCTCCTACGAGCAGTACTTC. It codes for CASSYTRQASSYEQYF.

A remark on this clone: At the DNA level, this CDR3 is encoded by other sequences in the same sample as well. The chain recombines TRBV6-6 with TRBJ1-1; 8 bases map to TRBD1. V shed 5 bases and J 5 bases; nucleotides not matched to a gene: 1. Germline CDR1 reads MNHNY; CDR2 reads SVGAGI (reference sequence). This CDR3 spans 12 amino acids. CDR3 coding DNA: TGTGCCAGCAGTACAGGGGGGACTGAAGCTTTCTTT. It codes for CASSTGGTEAFF.

The rearrangement joins TRBV5-1 to TRBJ1-4; TRBD1 is a possible D gene (5 bases). Germline CDR1 reads SGHRS; CDR2 reads YFSETQ. This CDR3 region has 15 residues. V was pared by 0 bases and J by 8 bases, with 14 bases between. The CDR3 nucleotides read TGCGCCAGCAGCTTGGAGACCCAGCAGGGCGAAAAACTGTTTTTT. It specifies CASSLETQQGEKLFF.

The chain has TRBV4-2 and TRBJ2-1; TRBD2 might be the D (5 bases). Trimming removed 3 bases at V and 10 bases at J, with 25 bases between. Germline loops: CDR1 LGHNA, CDR2 YNFKEQ. CDR3 size: 17 residues. The CDR3 DNA reads as TGTGCCAGCAGCCATTTGGACTCACGGGCGGACCGCGGAGAGCAGTTCTTC. Translated, it gives CASSHLDSRADRGEQFF.

V gene TRBV29-1 combines with J gene TRBJ2-5; a possible D gene is TRBD1 (6 bases). Germline loops: CDR1 SQVTM, CDR2 ANQGSEA. This CDR3 has 13 residues. Trimming stripped 4 bases from V and 5 bases from J, with 14 bases between. CDR3 residues: CSVVWGRQETQYF. The CDR3 DNA sequence: TGCAGCGTTGTTTGGGGGCGGCAGGAGACCCAGTACTTC.

CDR3 DNA: TGTGCCAGCAGCCCCGGGACAGGGGGACGACATGAGCAGTTCTTC. It encodes CASSPGTGGRHEQFF. The chain employs TRBV7-6 and TRBJ2-1; 11 positions agree with TRBD1. Germline V gene lookup returns CDR1 SGHVS and CDR2 FNYEAQ. This CDR3 spans 15 amino acids. V dropped 5 bases and J dropped 8; count of bases not matched to a gene: 8.

This clone was seen just once. V is TRBV6-5 and J is TRBJ2-7, with TRBD2 matching 7 bases. CDR3 length equals 15 residues. CDR1 is MNHEY and CDR2 is SVGAGI in the germline V gene. V trimming: 6 bases; J trimming: 2 bases; junction bases outside the gene matches: 10. In nucleotides, the CDR3 is TGTGCCAGCAGCCAGCGGGACGGGGGAGCCTACGAGCAGTACTTC. Translating gives CASSQRDGGAYEQYF.

With respect to this clone: This sample includes further DNA sequences coding for the same CDR3. This chain connects TRBV7-3 to TRBJ2-2, with 8 nucleotides matching TRBD2. Germline CDR1 SGHTA, CDR2 FQGTGA. The CDR3 has 16 amino acids. Trimming removed 5 bases from V and 5 bases from J; junction bases left unmatched: 10. The CDR3 is CASSPPGGRNTGELFF. The CDR3 bases are TGTGCCAGCAGCCCCCCAGGCGGGAGGAATACCGGGGAGCTGTTTTTT.

The DNA of the CDR3 is TGTGCCAGCAGTGAAGAAGGTGGGATCGGCGACCCGCAGTATTTT. This codes for CASSEEGGIGDPQYF. The chain recombines TRBV6-1 with TRBJ2-3; no definite D call. This CDR3 is 15 amino acids long. Germline V lookup: CDR1 MNHNS, CDR2 SASEGT. Trimming cost V 1 base and J 10 bases, with 18 bases left between them.

This clone was detected only a few times. The chain combines TRBV11-2 with TRBJ1-1; TRBD1 matches at 7 bases. V dropped 4 bases and J dropped 11; count of bases not matched to a gene: 7. The length of the CDR3 is 12 residues. Germline assignment: CDR1 SGHAT and CDR2 FQNNGV. For the CDR3, the DNA is TGTGCCAGCAGCTCAGGGGGGACTGGGGCTTTCTTT. Residues: CASSSGGTGAFF.

V and J are TRBV5-1 and TRBJ2-1, with D unclear. The CDR3 is 13 residues long. Germline values: CDR1 SGHRS, CDR2 YFSETQ. V lost 0 bases to trimming and J lost 10 bases, with 11 bases between them. The CDR3 DNA sequence: TGCGCCAGCAGCTTGGAGACCTCCAGGGAGCAGTTCTTC. Translating gives CASSLETSREQFF.

The genes are TRBV6-5 and TRBJ2-2; tentatively, D is TRBD2 (6 bases). Trimming cost V 6 bases and J 6 bases, with 17 bases left between them. Germline V gene sequence: CDR1 MNHEY, CDR2 SVGAGI. The CDR3 has 15 amino acids. CDR3 residues: CASSRSGGGAGELFF. CDR3 DNA: TGTGCCAGCAGCCGTAGCGGAGGCGGCGCCGGGGAGCTGTTTTTT.

This clone was seen a few times. This chain connects TRBV11-3 to TRBJ2-7; TRBD1 matches at 10 bases. The CDR3 contains 17 residues. Germline CDR1 is SGHNT and CDR2 is YENEEA. The V gene end was trimmed by 5 bases and the J gene end by 9 bases; junction bases not matched to a gene: 19. This CDR3 reads CASSQEVRDRGKDGQYF. CDR3 bases: TGTGCCAGCAGCCAAGAGGTCCGGGACAGGGGTAAAGATGGGCAGTACTTC.

This clone was seen only a few times. The rearrangement joins TRBV19 to TRBJ1-2, with a possible D match to TRBD1 (5 bases). The V gene's germline CDR1 is LNHDA and CDR2 SQIVND (reference sequence). V was trimmed by 3 bases and J by 3 bases, leaving 14 bases between them. The CDR3 is 15 amino acids. CDR3 in amino acids: CASSIGRAEDYGYTF. CDR3 sequence (DNA): TGTGCCAGTAGTATTGGCAGGGCCGAGGACTATGGCTACACCTTC.

About this clone itself: The sample contains more than one DNA sequence encoding this CDR3. The rearrangement links TRBV5-1 to TRBJ1-1; the D gene is possibly TRBD1 (5 bases). This CDR3 is built from 14 residues. V lost 1 base and J lost 3, with 10 bases in between. CDR1 is SGHRS, CDR2 YFSETQ, per germline. The CDR3 loop is CASSLMGGDTEAFF. CDR3 sequence (DNA): TGCGCCAGCAGCTTGATGGGGGGAGACACTGAAGCTTTCTTT. Combining the CDR3 with reference TRBV5-1 and TRBJ1-1 gives the whole variable domain KAGVTQTPRYLIKTRGQQVTLSCSPISGHRSVSWYQQTPGQGLQFLFEYFSETQRNKGNFPGRFSGRQFSNSRSEMNVSTLELGDSALYLCASSLMGGDTEAFFGQGTRLTVV.

This chain connects TRBV28 to TRBJ1-4; D possibly corresponds to TRBD1 (5 bases). V dropped 4 bases and J dropped 8 bases, with 20 bases sitting between them. This CDR3 contains 16 residues. Germline V gene lookup returns CDR1 MDHEN and CDR2 SYDVKM. CDR3 amino acids: CASSSPRGSGREKLFF. The CDR3 DNA sequence: TGTGCCAGCAGTTCCCCTCGGGGCAGTGGGAGGGAAAAACTGTTTTTT.

The chain has TRBV18 and TRBJ1-1, with 7 bases lining up with TRBD1. This CDR3 comprises 13 residues. After removal of 5 bases from V and 0 bases from J, the junction contained 0 bases not matched to a gene. The germline V gene encodes CDR1 KGHSH and CDR2 LQKENI. In nucleotides, the CDR3 is TGTGCCAGCTCAGGGACAGTGAACACTGAAGCTTTCTTT. Translated: CASSGTVNTEAFF.

This chain joins TRBV28 and TRBJ1-1, with 7 bases aligning to TRBD1. Trimming cost V 4 bases and J 7 bases; bases outside gene matches: 6. Germline V lookup: CDR1 MDHEN, CDR2 SYDVKM. CDR3 length: 13 residues. The CDR3 reads CASSSLDRVEAFF. The CDR3 nucleotides are TGTGCCAGCAGTTCACTAGACAGGGTTGAAGCTTTCTTT.

This chain links TRBV11-2 with TRBJ2-7; 7 bases align to TRBD1. The germline gives CDR1 SGHAT, CDR2 FQNNGV. J gave up 11 bases and V 4 bases, and 11 bases lay outside the gene matches. This CDR3 is built from 13 residues. CDR3 amino acids: CASSYSPDRDEYF. CDR3 DNA: TGTGCCAGCAGCTATTCCCCCGACAGGGACGAGTACTTC.

V and J are TRBV15 and TRBJ2-1; 9 nucleotides match TRBD2. The length of the CDR3 is 15 residues. The junction had 5 bases not matched to a gene; V was cut back by 1 base and J by 7 bases. CDR1 is LNHNV and CDR2 is YYDKDF in the germline V gene (reference sequence). The CDR3 DNA reads TGTGCCACCAGCAGAGGGCTAGCGGGACTAAATGAGCAGTTCTTC. It translates to CATSRGLAGLNEQFF.

V gene TRBV1 combines with J gene TRBJ2-5; the table's D call TRBD2 went unverified against the DNA. TRBV1 is a known pseudogene. CDR3 length: 13 residues. The CDR3 is CTHWRTYQETQYF. Here the CDR3 DNA reads TGCACCCACTGGAGAACGTACCAAGAGACCCAGTACTTC.

A single count supports this clone. The rearrangement joins TRBV9 to TRBJ2-7; D is possibly TRBD2 (6 bases). Germline values: CDR1 SGDLS, CDR2 YYNGEE. Trimming took 0 bases from V and 3 from J, leaving 13 bases between them. This CDR3 region has 15 residues. The CDR3 is CASSVGLAQNYEQYF. DNA for the CDR3: TGTGCCAGCAGCGTAGGGCTAGCGCAAAACTACGAGCAGTACTTC.

This rearrangement joins TRBV10-2 to TRBJ1-3; D gene ambiguous. Germline CDR1 reads WSHSY; CDR2 reads SAAADI. The CDR3 has 13 amino acids. Deletions cut 3 bases from V and 2 bases from J, with 5 bases between. CDR3 in amino acids: CASSDRPGNTIYF. Here the CDR3 DNA reads TGCGCCAGCAGTGACAGACCTGGAAACACCATATATTTT.